This TCR beta chain was observed in a study of T cells in Graves' hyperthyroidism and ophthalmopathy. Study-level findings and limits: Most clonotypes expanded in the thyroid (above 0.001) were also present in blood.

Amplified TCR beta CDR3 regions came from RNA transcripts. First-round RT-PCR with HTBI primers amplified the TCR CDR3 region. TCRdb fed the multiplex PCR reads into MiXCR, producing one record per CDR3 protein. The repertoire holds 750,000 to 900,000 distinct CDR3 sequences, with around 39% as singletons. Exclusion of patients followed from uncontrolled infection, other autoimmune disease, pregnancy or lactation. A word on this clonotype: Its antigen is undetermined.

Germline assignment: CDR1 MNHNS and CDR2 SASEGT. The trim removed 4 bases at V and 9 bases at J, leaving 6 bases unmatched. The CDR3 extends over 14 amino acids. Material: blood. The V and J genes are TRBV6-1 and TRBJ1-5; 10 bases map to TRBD1. The source of this sequence is a man aged 18 to 35 with Graves' hyperthyroidism. CDR3 sequence (DNA): TGTGCCAGCAGTGCAAGACAGGGGGCTCTGCCCCAGCATTTT. This sequence encodes CASSARQGALPQHF.